The T cell receptor (beta chain) under discussion was sequenced for a study of blood T cell repertoires in COVID-19. Study information: Spain, Italy and the United States supplied samples that represented acute and convalescent COVID-19.

Trimming took off 0 bases at V and 4 bases at J, with 3 bases between the two ends. The CDR3 consists of 12 residues. Germline CDR1 is MNHEY and CDR2 is SVGAGI. Some clones are missing from TCRdb's copy, which holds only in-frame ones; the method was immunoSEQ multiplex PCR. The sample records some 340,000 clones, roughly nine tenths being singletons. This clone was seen once. The V call is TRBV6-5, the J call TRBJ1-1; D call uncertain. Sequences were obtained from PBMCs or T cells enriched from blood (not recorded which). This TCR came from a woman under 40 who had been exposed to COVID-19. Written as DNA, the CDR3 is TGTGCCAGCAGTTACTCCCGCACTGAAGCTTTCTTT. This sequence encodes CASSYSRTEAFF.